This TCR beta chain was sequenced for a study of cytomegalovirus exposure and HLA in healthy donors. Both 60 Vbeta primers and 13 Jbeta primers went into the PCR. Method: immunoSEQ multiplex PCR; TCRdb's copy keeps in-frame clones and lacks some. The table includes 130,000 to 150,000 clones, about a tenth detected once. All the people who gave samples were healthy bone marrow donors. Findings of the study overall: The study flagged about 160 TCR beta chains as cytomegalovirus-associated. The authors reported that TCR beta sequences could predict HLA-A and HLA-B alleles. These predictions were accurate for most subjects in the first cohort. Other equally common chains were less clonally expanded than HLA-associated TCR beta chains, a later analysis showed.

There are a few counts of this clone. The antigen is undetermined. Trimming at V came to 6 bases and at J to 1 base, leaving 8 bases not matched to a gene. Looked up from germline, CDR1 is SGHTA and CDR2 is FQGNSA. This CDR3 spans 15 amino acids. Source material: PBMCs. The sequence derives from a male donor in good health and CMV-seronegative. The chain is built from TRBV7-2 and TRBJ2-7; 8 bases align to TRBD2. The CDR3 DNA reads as TGTGCCAGCAGTCTGACTAGCGCGGGTTCCTACGAGCAGTACTTC. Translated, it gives CASSLTSAGSYEQYF.